A selection of T cell receptor beta chains follows, all from one sample in a study of cytomegalovirus exposure and HLA in healthy donors. Method: immunoSEQ multiplex PCR; TCRdb's copy keeps in-frame clones and lacks some. The table lists about 190,000 clones, roughly 73% of them singletons. Sequenced: PBMCs. Receptor source: a woman in her twenties or thirties in good health and CMV-seropositive. Both conserved end residues are part of each CDR3.

v_gene | CDR3aa
TRBV28 | CASRDSRTYEQYF
TRBV14 | CASSQNPGQPRGDTQYF
TRBV19 | CASSAPQGRPTEAFF
TRBV4-1 | CASSDKAGTKEWGYTF
TRBV5-6 | CASSFLAGLAKNIQYF
TRBV6-1 | CASSGGGIGEKLFF
TRBV28 | CASTLGQSYEQYF
TRBV13 | CASSLCPEINEKLFF
TRBV11-2 | CASSLDVGTAYNEQFF
TRBV7-6 | CASSLSPGAETQYF
TRBV28 | CASSPSGTGDYEQYF
TRBV18 | CASSPRDYNTEAFF
TRBV28 | CASSSLAGGQETQYF
TRBV2 | CASSQGTSGGEQFF
TRBV10-3 | CAISPTGTLGGGELFF
TRBV30 | CAWSVGQNYGYTF
TRBV5-1 | CASSLRTANTEAFF
TRBV29-1 | CSVETGEDLGGYTF
TRBV7-3 | CASSLSGDSWDGYTF
TRBV7-8 | CASSLVAGHSGNTIYF
TRBV2 | CASTLENKGAETQYF
TRBV10-3 | CAISESVGGRETQYF
TRBV5-1 | CASSPLFWRASDTQYF
TRBV7-2 | CASSLGLAGGQETQYF
TRBV7-9 | CASSLVPDRRDGYTF
TRBV7-9 | CASSLGGVAANEQFF
TRBV29-1 | CSVPTTGIYGYTF
TRBV13 | CASSLVAAYEQYF
TRBV4-2 | CASSQLAGGDTDTQYF
TRBV29-1 | CSVSVSTDTQYF
TRBV18 | CASSPDRGRTGGYTF
TRBV7-2 | CASSLGRGRSDTQYF
TRBV7-3 | CASSIRSGQNAFF
TRBV28 | CASGTGAQYF
TRBV4-3 | CASSQVPGPYGYTF
TRBV10-2 | CASSPTSGEYNEQFF
TRBV7-9 | CASSLGDFAGGGNEQFF